Described below is a single TCR beta chain sequence and its context. The data stem from a study of blood T cells in healthy people across ages. PCR was performed a second time for roughly 7 to 11 cycles using a sample-barcoded 5' primer and a J-beta primer mix. TCRdb processed the 5' RACE reads anew with MiXCR; each CDR3 protein has one entry. The profile shows about 1.6 million distinct CDR3 sequences, 30% to 40% of them singletons. Germline V lookup: CDR1 SGHTA, CDR2 FQGTGA. Deletions cut 3 bases from V and 5 bases from J, with 11 bases between. CDR3 size: 13 residues. The clonotype was recovered from a woman in her 30s in good health. The sequenced sample consisted of blood. The chain carries TRBV7-3 and TRBJ2-7, with unresolved D. CDR3 nucleotides: TGTGCCAGCAGCTTTCGGCCTAATGACGAGCAGTACTTC. The encoded protein is CASSFRPNDEQYF. Together with reference TRBV7-3 and TRBJ2-7, the CDR3 gives the full variable domain: GAGVSQTPSNKVTEKGKYVELRCDPISGHTALYWYRQSLGQGPEFLIYFQGTGAADDSGLPNDRFFAVRPEGSVSTLKIQRTERGDSAVYLCASSFRPNDEQYFGPGTRLTVT.